This T cell receptor beta chain comes out of a study of cytomegalovirus exposure and HLA in healthy donors. Whole-study findings and limits: While the bulk of TCR sequences proved rare, some public TCRs turned up in many donors. The listing of 150 to 200 TCR beta chains classed them as cytomegalovirus-associated. The number of N-insertions in an Asian-associated ancestry cluster was reportedly below the roughly 670-donor mean in a later analysis.

With regard to this clone: Its antigen is unidentified.

The PCR was carried out with 60 Vbeta primers and 13 Jbeta primers. Clones were sequenced by immunoSEQ multiplex PCR, and TCRdb holds only the in-frame ones, with some missing. The profile shows about 190,000 clones, around four fifths of them singletons. This receptor was obtained from a woman aged 45-65 years in good health and CMV-seropositive. Specimen: PBMCs.

This chain's CDR3 is CASSSFRTSGGQRYEQYF. CDR3 DNA: TGTGCCAGCAGCTCATTCCGGACTAGCGGGGGGCAGAGGTACGAGCAGTACTTC. V and J are TRBV7-2 and TRBJ2-7; 14 nucleotides align to TRBD2. The J segment lost 4 bases and the V segment lost 4 bases, leaving 12 bases of the junction unmatched. Germline values: CDR1 SGHTA, CDR2 FQGNSA. This CDR3 region has 18 residues.